The entry that follows covers one T cell receptor (beta chain) sequence. Its antigen is currently unknown. One end of the junction fails to match germline, which may point to a read error. This specimen belongs to a study of response to subunit inactivated influenza vaccine. Study-wide results and limits: The authors suggested that few new T cells are recruited per seasonal influenza vaccination.

TCRdb itself ran the RT-PCR reads through MiXCR, one entry per CDR3 protein. This table holds 560,000 or so distinct CDR3 sequences, less than 8% found once. The CDR3 spans 15 residues. CDR1 and CDR2 (germline): SGDLS, YYNGEE. The receptor was derived from a man between 50 and 75 years old who received an inactivated influenza vaccine. Specimen: PBMCs from blood, collected approximately 25 months after vaccination. The chain recombines TRBV9 with TRBJ2-1, with D maybe TRBD2 (5 bases). CDR3 sequence: CASSVGGPGINGQFF. The CDR3 bases are TGTGCCAGCAGCGTAGGAGGGCCTGGGATAAATGGGCAGTTCTTC. Combining the CDR3 with reference TRBV9 and TRBJ2-1 gives the whole variable domain DSGVTQTPKHLITATGQRVTLRCSPRSGDLSVYWYQQSLDQGLQFLIQYYNGEERAKGNILERFSAQQFPDLHSELNLSSLELGDSALYFCASSVGGPGINGQFFGPGTRLTVL.